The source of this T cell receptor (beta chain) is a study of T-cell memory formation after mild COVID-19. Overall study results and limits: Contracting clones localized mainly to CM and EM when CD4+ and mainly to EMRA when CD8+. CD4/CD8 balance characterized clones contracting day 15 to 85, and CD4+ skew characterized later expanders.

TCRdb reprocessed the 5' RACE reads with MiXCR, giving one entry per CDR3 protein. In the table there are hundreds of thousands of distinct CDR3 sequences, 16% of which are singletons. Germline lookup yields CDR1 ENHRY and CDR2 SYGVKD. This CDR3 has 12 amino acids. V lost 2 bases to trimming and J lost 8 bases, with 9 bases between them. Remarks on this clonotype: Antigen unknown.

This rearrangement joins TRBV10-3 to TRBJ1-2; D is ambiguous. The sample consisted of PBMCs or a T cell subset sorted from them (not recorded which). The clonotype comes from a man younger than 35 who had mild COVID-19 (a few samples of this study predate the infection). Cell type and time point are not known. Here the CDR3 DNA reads TGTGCCATCAGTGAGCAACAGATCGGCTACACCTTC. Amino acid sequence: CAISEQQIGYTF.